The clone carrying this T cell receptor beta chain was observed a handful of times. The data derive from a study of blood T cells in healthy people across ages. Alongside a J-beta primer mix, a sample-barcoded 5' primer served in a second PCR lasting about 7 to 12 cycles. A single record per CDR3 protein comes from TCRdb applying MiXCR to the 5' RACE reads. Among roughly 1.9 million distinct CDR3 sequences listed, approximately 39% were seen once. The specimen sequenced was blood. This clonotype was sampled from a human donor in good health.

The CDR3 is CAEQGRNYGYTF. CDR3 nucleotides: TGTGCCGAACAGGGGCGGAACTATGGCTACACCTTC. The V gene is TRBV6-5, the J gene TRBJ1-2, with 7 positions matching TRBD1. Germline V gives CDR1 MNHEY, CDR2 SVGAGI. V dropped 11 bases and J dropped 2; count of bases not matched to a gene: 5. The CDR3 loop spans 12 amino acids.